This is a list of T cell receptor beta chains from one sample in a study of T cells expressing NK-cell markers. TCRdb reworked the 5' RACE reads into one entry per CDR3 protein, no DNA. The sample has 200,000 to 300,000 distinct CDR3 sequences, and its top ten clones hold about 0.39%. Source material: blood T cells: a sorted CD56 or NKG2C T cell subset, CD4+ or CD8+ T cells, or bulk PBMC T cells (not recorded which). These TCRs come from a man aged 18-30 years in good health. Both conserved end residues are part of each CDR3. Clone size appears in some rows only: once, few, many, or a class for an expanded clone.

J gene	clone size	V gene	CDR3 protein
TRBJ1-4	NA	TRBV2	CASSTTGAGEKLFF
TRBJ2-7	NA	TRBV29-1	CSVTRSVYEQYF
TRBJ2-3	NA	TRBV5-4	CASSLGRAGRTDTQYF
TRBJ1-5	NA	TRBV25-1	CASSEGTISGQPQHF
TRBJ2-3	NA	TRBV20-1	CSGQKREGQTDTQYF
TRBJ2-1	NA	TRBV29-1	CSVGLASYNEQFF
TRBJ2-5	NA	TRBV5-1	CASSLAVMEYQETQYF
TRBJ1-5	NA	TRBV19	CASSIPGASNQPQHF
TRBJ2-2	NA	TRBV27	CASLPGGAPNTGELFF
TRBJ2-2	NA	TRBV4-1	CASSQIMGRPNTGELFF
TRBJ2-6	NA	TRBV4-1	CASSPFRGAGANVLTF
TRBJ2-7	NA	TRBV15	CATSRTGSRYEQYF
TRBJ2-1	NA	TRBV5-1	CASSLGPDQYNEQFF
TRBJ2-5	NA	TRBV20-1	CSGQGAHRETQYF
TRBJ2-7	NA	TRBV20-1	CSASEQGISLYEQYF
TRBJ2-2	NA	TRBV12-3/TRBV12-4	CASRASGRKGGELFF
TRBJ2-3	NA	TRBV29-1	CSVTIAGSADTQYF
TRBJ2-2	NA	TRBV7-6	CASSSETGSNTGELFF
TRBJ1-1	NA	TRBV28	CASQGGARTEAFF
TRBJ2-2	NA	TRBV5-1	CASSLNTGTGVTGELFF
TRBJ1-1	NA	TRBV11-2	CASSSNLVGGEAFF
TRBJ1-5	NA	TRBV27	CASSWRLLGPQHF
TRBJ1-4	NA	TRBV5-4	CASSSGVNEKLFF
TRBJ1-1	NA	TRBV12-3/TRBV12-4	CASSTGLDTEAFF
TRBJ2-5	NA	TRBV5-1	CASSLVTGRTYQETQYF
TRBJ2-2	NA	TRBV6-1	CASSLDRPDGELFF
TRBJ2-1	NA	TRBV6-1	CASSLRRERTSRNEQFF
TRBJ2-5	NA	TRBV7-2	CASSLWGSGNQETQYF
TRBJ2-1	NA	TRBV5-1	CASRWEGSMDEQFF
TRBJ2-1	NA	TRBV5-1	CASSPTRTTSYNEQFF
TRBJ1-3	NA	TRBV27	CASSPQPLLTGFSGNTIYF
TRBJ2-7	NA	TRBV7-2	CASSLNGPQSYEQYF
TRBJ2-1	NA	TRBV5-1	CASSLKQGSHNEQFF
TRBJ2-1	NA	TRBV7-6	CASSLRTSGIASSYNEQFF
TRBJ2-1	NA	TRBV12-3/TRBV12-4	CASSLVGLEQFF
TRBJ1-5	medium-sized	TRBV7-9	CASSGSGNQPQHF
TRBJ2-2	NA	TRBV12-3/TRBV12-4	CASSLDLSFNTGELFF
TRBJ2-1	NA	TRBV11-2	CASSQGLAGDWEYNEQFF
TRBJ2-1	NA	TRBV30	CAWSERYNEQFF
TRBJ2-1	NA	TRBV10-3	CAISDLTGAYNEQFF
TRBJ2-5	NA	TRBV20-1	CSAPGSLGETQYF